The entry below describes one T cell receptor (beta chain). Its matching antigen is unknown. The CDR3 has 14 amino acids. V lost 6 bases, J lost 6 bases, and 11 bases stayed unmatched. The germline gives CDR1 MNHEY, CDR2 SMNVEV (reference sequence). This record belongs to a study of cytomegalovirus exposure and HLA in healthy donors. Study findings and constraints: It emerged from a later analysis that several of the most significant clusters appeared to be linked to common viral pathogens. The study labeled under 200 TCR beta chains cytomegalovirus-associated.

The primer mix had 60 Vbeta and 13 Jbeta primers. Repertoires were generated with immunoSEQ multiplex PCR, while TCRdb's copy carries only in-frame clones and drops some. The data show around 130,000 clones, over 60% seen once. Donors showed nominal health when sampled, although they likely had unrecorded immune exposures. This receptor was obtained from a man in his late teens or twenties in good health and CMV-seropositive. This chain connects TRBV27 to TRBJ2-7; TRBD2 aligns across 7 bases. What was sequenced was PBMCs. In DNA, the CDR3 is TGTGCCAGCAGATCGATCGGCGGGAGACTCGAGCAGTACTTC. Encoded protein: CASRSIGGRLEQYF.